This T cell receptor (beta chain) was sequenced during a study of memory CD4+ T cells and cytomegalovirus serostatus. Study in general: Donors were healthy Belgian adults, 8 to 10 CMV seropositive and under 30 seronegative. General study findings and limits: The CMV-associated TCR signature appears largely within the CD4+ memory repertoire. Median bootstrapped AUC for CMV status was around 0.96 originally, approximately 0.9 US-trained.

On this clone: Its target is not known.

Single viable CD3+CD4+CD8-CD45RO+ cells were sorted as the memory CD4+ T cells. Serum IgG to CMV pp150, pp28, p38 and p52 defined serostatus. Method: immunoSEQ multiplex PCR; TCRdb's copy keeps in-frame clones and lacks some. The table lists approximately 70,000 clones, roughly three quarters of them singletons. The TCR was taken from an adult in good health and CMV-seropositive. Sequences were obtained from memory CD4+ T cells from blood.

This CDR3 is CAIRETGTGYNEQFF. CDR3 DNA: TGTGCCATCAGGGAAACCGGGACTGGCTACAATGAGCAGTTCTTC. The rearrangement links TRBV10-3 to TRBJ2-1; D may be TRBD2 (6 bases). CDR1 ENHRY and CDR2 SYGVKD come from the germline V gene. This CDR3 region has 15 residues. With 6 bases removed from V and 3 bases from J, the gap between germline ends came to 15 bases.